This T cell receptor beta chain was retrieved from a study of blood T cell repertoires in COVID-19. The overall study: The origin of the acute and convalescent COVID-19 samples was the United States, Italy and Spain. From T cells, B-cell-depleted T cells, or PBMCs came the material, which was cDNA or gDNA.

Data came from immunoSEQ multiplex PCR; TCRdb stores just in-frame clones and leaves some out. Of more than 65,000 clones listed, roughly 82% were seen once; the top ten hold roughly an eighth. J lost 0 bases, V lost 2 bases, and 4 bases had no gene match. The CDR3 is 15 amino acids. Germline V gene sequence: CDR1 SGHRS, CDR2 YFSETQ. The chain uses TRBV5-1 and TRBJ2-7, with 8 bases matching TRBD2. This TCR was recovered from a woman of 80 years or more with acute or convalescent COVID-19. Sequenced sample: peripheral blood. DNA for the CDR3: TGCGCCAGCAGCTTCCTAGCGGGCCCCTCCTACGAGCAGTACTTC. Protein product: CASSFLAGPSYEQYF.